The sequence of this T cell receptor (beta chain) was determined in a study of T-cell memory formation after mild COVID-19. Study-wide context: There were largely donor-specific TCR clusters.

CDR1 is SGHTA and CDR2 is FQGNSA in the germline V gene. The CDR3 covers 15 residues. J gave up 4 bases and V 5 bases, and 6 bases lay outside the gene matches. 5'RACE with constant-segment primers yielded barcoded, UMI-tagged TCR alpha and TCR beta cDNA libraries. MiXCR, applied by TCRdb to the 5' RACE reads, yields one record per CDR3 protein. In the table there are a few hundred thousand distinct CDR3 sequences, 20% to 25% of which are singletons. Broader study findings: There was a balanced CD4/CD8 profile in clones contracting day 15 to 85, and later expanders leaned CD4+. Some clones that responded turned up in pre-infection memory, which suggests that cross-reactive memory joined in.

This clonotype was detected a few times. Its antigen is still unknown. The receptor was isolated from a man in his late teens or twenties who had mild COVID-19 (a few samples of this study predate the infection). Cell type and time point are not known. The gene calls are TRBV7-2 and TRBJ2-3; 10 positions agree with TRBD2. The specimen was PBMCs or a T cell subset sorted from them (not recorded which). The CDR3 DNA reads TGTGCCAGCAGCCCAACTAGCGGGGACGCAGATACGCAGTATTTT. Translating it yields CASSPTSGDADTQYF.